This entry describes one T cell receptor (beta chain). Antigen specificity is unknown. The data are from a study of shared clonotypes between healthy human individuals. Study findings and constraints: The authors sampled blood alone, and tissue repertoires likely differ. Depth of sequencing was expected to influence donor clonotype sharing.

An even split of each subset's genomic DNA across several immunoSEQ plates was performed. Some clones are missing from TCRdb's copy, which holds only in-frame ones; the method was immunoSEQ multiplex PCR. The top ten hold over 0.12% of the sample, which has millions of clones, approximately 94% seen once. Looked up from germline, CDR1 is MNHEY and CDR2 is SVGAGI. Trimming cost V 6 bases and J 8 bases; bases outside gene matches: 11. The CDR3 has 15 residues. The study drew all its donors from Caucasian adults living in Nashville, Tennessee. The TCR was taken from a man younger than 35 in good health. The sequenced sample was naive CD4+ T cells sorted from blood. Subset reported: CD45RA+ positively selected. The rearrangement joins TRBV6-5 to TRBJ2-1, with 9 bases aligning to TRBD2. CDR3 sequence reads: CASSLLSGSTHEQFF. CDR3 DNA: TGTGCCAGCAGCCTCCTTAGCGGGAGCACCCATGAGCAGTTCTTC.